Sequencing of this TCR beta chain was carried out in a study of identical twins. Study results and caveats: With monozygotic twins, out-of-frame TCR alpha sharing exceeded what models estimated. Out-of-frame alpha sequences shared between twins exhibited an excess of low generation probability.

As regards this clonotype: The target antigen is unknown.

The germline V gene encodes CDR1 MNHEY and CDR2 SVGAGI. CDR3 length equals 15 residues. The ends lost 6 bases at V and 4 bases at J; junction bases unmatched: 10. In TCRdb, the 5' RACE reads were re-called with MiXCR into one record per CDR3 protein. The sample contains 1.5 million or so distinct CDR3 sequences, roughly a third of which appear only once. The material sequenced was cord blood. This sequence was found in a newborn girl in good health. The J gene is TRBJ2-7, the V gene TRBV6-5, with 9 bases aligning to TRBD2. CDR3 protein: CASRSAGGPSYEQYF. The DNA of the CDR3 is TGTGCCAGCAGATCAGCGGGAGGCCCCTCTTACGAGCAGTACTTC.